This TCR beta chain was identified in a study of blood T cell repertoires in COVID-19. In the authors' methods: Amplification of reference gene primers was used by the study to estimate nucleated cell counts. Libraries were prepared by immunoSEQ multiplex PCR; TCRdb keeps only in-frame clonotypes and omits some of them. V, J and clone size reflect that table, while D and trimming were determined from the DNA. The data contain 50,000 to 65,000 clones, more than 70% of them singletons. The receptor was isolated from a human donor in a cohort sampled during active COVID-19. The specimen sequenced was peripheral blood.

Written as DNA, the CDR3 is TGTGCCAGCAGCTTAGTGCAGGGTTCAAGTCTCAACACCGGGGAGCTGTTTTTT. Protein product: CASSLVQGSSLNTGELFF. The rearrangement joins TRBV7-9 to TRBJ2-2; a weak D match, TRBD1 (5 bases). Trimming took off 1 base at V and 2 bases at J, with 17 bases between the two ends. The CDR3 length is 18 residues. In germline, CDR1 is SEHNR, CDR2 FQNEAQ (reference sequence).